The source of this T cell receptor beta chain is a study of beta chain features in type 1 diabetes. In germline, CDR1 is LNHDA, CDR2 SQIVND (reference sequence). V dropped 6 bases and J dropped 9 bases, with 18 bases sitting between them. The CDR3 extends over 14 amino acids. Isolated RNA was reverse transcribed in full, so expressed TCRB transcripts were sequenced. Data came from immunoSEQ multiplex PCR; TCRdb stores just in-frame clones and leaves some out. The sample lists about 19,000 clones; 50% were seen once. The receptor's source is a man aged 18 to 29 in good health. The rearrangement joins TRBV19 to TRBJ2-4; possible D gene TRBD2, 5 bases. The sample consisted of stem cell memory CD4+ T cells from blood. CDR3 residues: CASSHTGVEGIQYF. As DNA, the CDR3 is TGTGCCAGTAGCCACACTGGGGTCGAGGGCATTCAGTACTTC.